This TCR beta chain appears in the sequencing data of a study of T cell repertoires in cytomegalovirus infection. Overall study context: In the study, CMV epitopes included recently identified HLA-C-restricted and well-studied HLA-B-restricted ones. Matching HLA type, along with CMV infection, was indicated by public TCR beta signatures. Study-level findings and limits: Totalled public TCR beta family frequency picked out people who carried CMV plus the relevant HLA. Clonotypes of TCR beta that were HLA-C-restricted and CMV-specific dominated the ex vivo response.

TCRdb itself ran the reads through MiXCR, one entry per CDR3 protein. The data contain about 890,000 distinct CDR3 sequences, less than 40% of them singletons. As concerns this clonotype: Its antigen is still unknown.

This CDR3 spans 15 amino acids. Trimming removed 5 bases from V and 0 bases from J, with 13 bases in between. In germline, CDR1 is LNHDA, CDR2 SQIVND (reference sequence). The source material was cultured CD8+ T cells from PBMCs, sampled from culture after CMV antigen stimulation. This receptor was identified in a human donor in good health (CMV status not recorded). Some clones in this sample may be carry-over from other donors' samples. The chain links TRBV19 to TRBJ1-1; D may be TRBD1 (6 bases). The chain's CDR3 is CASSLLRGMNTEAFF. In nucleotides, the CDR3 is TGTGCCAGTAGTCTACTCAGGGGAATGAACACTGAAGCTTTCTTT. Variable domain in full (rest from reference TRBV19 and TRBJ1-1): DGGITQSPKYLFRKEGQNVTLSCEQNLNHDAMYWYRQDPGQGLRLIYYSQIVNDFQKGDIAEGYSVSREKKESFPLTVTSAQKNPTAFYLCASSLLRGMNTEAFFGQGTRLTVV.